The 5 T cell receptor beta chains given below trace back to one sample, sequenced in a study of blood T cell repertoires in COVID-19. Measured with immunoSEQ multiplex PCR; TCRdb has only the in-frame clones, and not every one. The table shows 200,000 to 250,000 clones, with 81% occurring only once. The specimen sequenced was PBMCs or T cells enriched from blood (not recorded which). The receptors shown here come from a woman aged 50 to 60 with acute COVID-19.

The CDR3 DNA reads TGTGCCAGCAGCTTAATCCAGGGAACCACTGAAGCTTTCTTT. Encoded protein: CASSLIQGTTEAFF. The chain joins TRBV7-9 to TRBJ1-1; tentatively, D is TRBD1 (5 bases). Germline V gene lookup returns CDR1 SEHNR and CDR2 FQNEAQ (reference sequence). Trimming stripped 2 bases from V and 4 bases from J, with 11 bases between. This CDR3 region has 14 residues.

The gene calls are TRBV7-9 and TRBJ2-3, with 13 bases that match TRBD2. J lost 4 bases, V lost 5 bases, and 15 bases had no gene match. The CDR3 runs 19 residues. Germline assignment: CDR1 SEHNR and CDR2 FQNEAQ (reference sequence). The DNA of the CDR3 is TGTGCCAGCAGCCGTCCTCCCGGACTAGCGGGAGATAGCGCAGATACGCAGTATTTT. Protein product: CASSRPPGLAGDSADTQYF.

The J gene is TRBJ2-3, the V gene TRBV27, with 11 bases matching TRBD1. Germline CDR1 MNHEY, CDR2 SMNVEV (reference sequence). The CDR3 contains 17 residues. V dropped 6 bases and J dropped 5; count of bases not matched to a gene: 13. In DNA form, the CDR3 reads TGTGCCAGCAGCACGCACTGGGGGGGACAGGGGGAAGATACGCAGTATTTT. It is translated as CASSTHWGGQGEDTQYF.

J is TRBJ1-2 and V is TRBV12-3 or TRBV12-4; tentatively, D is TRBD1 (5 bases). The V end lost 4 bases, the J end lost 3 bases, and 6 bases lay between the germline ends. The CDR3 has 12 amino acids. DNA for the CDR3: TGTGCCAGCAGTTGGGGCGACTATGGCTACACCTTC. This translates into CASSWGDYGYTF.

This clone came up a few times. The chain carries TRBV11-3 and TRBJ2-5; 8 nucleotides line up with TRBD1. This CDR3 has 15 residues. Germline values: CDR1 SGHNT, CDR2 YENEEA. V lost 1 base, J lost 5 bases, and 6 bases stayed unmatched. CDR3 residues: CASSLGTGSGETQYF. The CDR3 DNA is TGTGCCAGCAGCTTAGGGACAGGGTCTGGGGAGACCCAGTACTTC.